This is a list of T cell receptor beta chains from one sample in a study of vaccination effects on CD4 cells after COVID-19. The antigens for these receptors are not known. TCRdb's copy holds only in-frame clones and misses some; the assay was immunoSEQ multiplex PCR. The table records some 50,000 clones, roughly 80% of them present only once. Sequencing was performed on CD4+ T cells from PBMCs cultured without peptide, taken before COVID-19 vaccination. The receptor source for this set is a human donor who had a prior SARS-CoV-2 infection. CDR3s include the opening cysteine and the closing phenylalanine or tryptophan. The D gene is left open where the match is weak.

TRBD2	TRBV5-1	CASSSGLAGVNHNEQFF
NA	TRBV7-3	CASSGPSGELFF
NA	TRBV7-2	CASSQPEGFHEQYF
NA	TRBV6-5	CATKRPGKTPLHF
NA	TRBV6-1	CASSEVWPGNQPQHF
NA	TRBV11-3	CASSETSRNEQFF
TRBD1	TRBV6-5	CASRTGGAYTQYF
NA	TRBV5-1	CASSLGGQGKFIGYEQYF
NA	TRBV15	CATSSGQRSVGEQYF
TRBD1	TRBV3-1/TRBV3-2	CASSQAGTGVSETQYF
TRBD1	TRBV7-2	CASSTLRTGQETQYF
NA	TRBV11-2	CASSSRAVLFSTDTQYF
TRBD2	TRBV5-1	CASCSGGAYNEQFF
NA	TRBV6-5	CASSREVGLPRHF
NA	TRBV30	CAWSLSLNTEAFF
NA	TRBV4-1	CASSQAPTASDTQYF
NA	TRBV14	CASSQDSHSPLHF
NA	TRBV3-1/TRBV3-2	CASSQVSASAGSNQPQHF
TRBD1	TRBV6-5	CASSRNRGYNAFF
NA	TRBV18	CASSPFSAGRSQETQYF
TRBD1	TRBV30	CAWARDRGPEYF
NA	TRBV30	CAWSVSSTDTQYF
TRBD2	TRBV3-1/TRBV3-2	CASSQAKTSGKEGTQYF
TRBD1	TRBV19	CASSMGQGGGYTF
NA	TRBV6-5	CASRQGYEQYF
TRBD2	TRBV3-1/TRBV3-2	CASSSGTSGYNEQFF
NA	TRBV18	CASSPGQPPTDTQYF
TRBD1	TRBV7-9	CASSYRDRTYEQYF